These 2 T cell receptor beta chains share one sample of origin, sequenced in a study of blood T cells in healthy people across ages. Alongside a J-beta primer mix, a sample-barcoded 5' primer served in a second PCR lasting roughly 6 to 11 cycles. One entry per CDR3 protein, called by TCRdb with MiXCR from the 5' RACE reads. The sample has about 930,000 distinct CDR3 sequences; about 28% are singletons. The same sample was also used in a study of T cells of mothers and their children.

Sequencing was done on a sample of blood. The source is a woman aged 40 to 55 in good health.

This chain uses TRBV2 with TRBJ2-5; TRBD1 matches at 8 bases. The CDR3 runs 11 residues. Germline V gene sequence: CDR1 SNHLY, CDR2 FYNNEI. V gave up 6 bases and J gave up 12 bases; unmatched junction bases: 6. CDR3 in amino acids: CASRETGVEYF. CDR3 bases: TGTGCCAGCAGAGAGACAGGGGTGGAGTACTTC.

This clonotype was recorded once. The chain joins TRBV18 to TRBJ2-3, with 8 bases that match TRBD2. Trimming at V came to 6 bases and at J to 1 base, leaving 9 bases not matched to a gene. The germline V gene encodes CDR1 KGHSH and CDR2 LQKENI. The CDR3 consists of 16 residues. This CDR3 is CASSHPGGPGTDTQYF. DNA for the CDR3: TGTGCCAGCTCGCATCCGGGGGGGCCCGGCACAGATACGCAGTATTTT. The variable domain in full, completed from reference TRBV18 and TRBJ2-3, reads NAGVMQNPRHLVRRRGQEARLRCSPMKGHSHVYWYRQLPEEGLKFMVYLQKENIIDESGMPKERFSAEFPKEGPSILRIQQVVRGDSAAYFCASSHPGGPGTDTQYFGPGTRLTVL.